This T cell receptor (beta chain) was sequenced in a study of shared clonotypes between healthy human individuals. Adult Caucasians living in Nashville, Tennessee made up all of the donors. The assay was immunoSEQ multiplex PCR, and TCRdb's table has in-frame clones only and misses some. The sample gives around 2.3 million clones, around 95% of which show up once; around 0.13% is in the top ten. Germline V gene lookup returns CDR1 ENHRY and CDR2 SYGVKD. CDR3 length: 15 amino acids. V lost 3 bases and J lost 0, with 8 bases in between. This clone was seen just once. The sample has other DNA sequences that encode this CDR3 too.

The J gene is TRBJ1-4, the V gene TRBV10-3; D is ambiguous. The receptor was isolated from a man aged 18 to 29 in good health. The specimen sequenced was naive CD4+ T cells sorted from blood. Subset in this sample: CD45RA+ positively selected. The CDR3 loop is CAISEGGATNEKLFF. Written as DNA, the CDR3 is TGTGCCATCAGTGAAGGTGGTGCAACTAATGAAAAACTGTTTTTT.